The present entry profiles one TCR beta chain with its context. The sample comes from a study of response to subunit inactivated influenza vaccine. From the RT-PCR reads, TCRdb called clonotypes with MiXCR, one entry per CDR3 protein. The sample carries about 800,000 distinct CDR3 sequences, 20% to 25% recorded once. The sequencing used PBMCs from blood, collected approximately 5 days after vaccination. This TCR came from a man aged 50 to 59 who received an inactivated influenza vaccine.

The CDR3 sequence is CSARGQGVNEQFF. CDR3 DNA: TGCAGTGCTAGAGGCCAGGGGGTCAATGAGCAGTTCTTC. The V call is TRBV20-1, the J call TRBJ2-1; the match to TRBD1 covers 7 bases. V was pared by 1 base and J by 6 bases, with 3 bases of the junction left unmatched. Germline CDR1 DFQATT, CDR2 SNEGSKA (reference sequence). The CDR3 loop spans 13 amino acids.